Reported below is one T cell receptor beta chain. Its matching antigen is unknown. Trimming took 5 bases from V and 3 from J, leaving 10 bases between them. The CDR3 totals 13 residues. Germline CDR1 LNHDA, CDR2 SQIVND (reference sequence). The protocol was immunoSEQ multiplex PCR, while the TCRdb copy is restricted to in-frame clones and leaves out a portion. Seen here are about 12,000 clones, 79% observed once, and the top ten hold roughly 1.6%. The data belong to a study of PD-1 blockade in classical Hodgkin lymphoma. Findings and limits, study-wide: Baseline TCR diversity was reportedly lower in newly diagnosed patients than healthy donors. A significant rise in TCR diversity was seen by C4D1 for CD4+ cells but not for CD8+ cells.

Every patient had relapsed following autologous stem cell transplantation, and cohorts differed in brentuximab vedotin exposure. CD4+ T cells were purified from thawed PBMCs by negative selection. Relapsed/refractory classical Hodgkin lymphoma patients had complete, partial or progressive responses. The sequencing here drew on CD4+ T cells from blood, taken at baseline. This TCR derives from a human donor with classical Hodgkin lymphoma. This rearrangement joins TRBV19 to TRBJ1-1; D may be TRBD1 (5 bases). This CDR3 is CASSFQGDTEAFF. Written as DNA, the CDR3 is TGTGCCAGTAGTTTCCAGGGAGACACTGAAGCTTTCTTT.